The clone carrying this TCR beta chain was recorded only once. This specimen comes from a study of T cell changes during pregnancy in multiple sclerosis. The assay was immunoSEQ multiplex PCR, and TCRdb's table has in-frame clones only and misses some. The table has some 40,000 clones, around nine tenths seen once; the top ten hold 0.35% to 0.45%. The CDR3 is 13 residues long. Trimming cost V 4 bases and J 7 bases, with 14 bases left between them. CDR1 MNHNS and CDR2 SASEGT come from the germline V gene. V usage is TRBV6-1 and J usage is TRBJ2-7; a possible D gene is TRBD2 (6 bases). This clonotype was sampled from a female donor in good health, enrolled as a control in a pregnancy study. Here the sequenced sample was CD4+ T cells from peripheral blood mononuclear cells, taken in the third trimester of pregnancy. Here the CDR3 reads CASSVSGAGEQYF. The CDR3, as DNA: TGTGCCAGCAGTGTAAGTGGGGCGGGGGAGCAGTACTTC.